This T cell receptor (beta chain) emerged from a study of blood T cell repertoires in COVID-19. Sequencing used immunoSEQ multiplex PCR; TCRdb keeps in-frame clones, though not all of them. The table shows tens of thousands of clones, with more than 65% occurring only once. Sequenced: peripheral blood. The TCR was taken from a woman between 65 and 79 years old with acute or convalescent COVID-19.

The CDR3 here is CASSEGLADGYTF. The CDR3 nucleotides read TGTGCCAGCAGTGAAGGGCTGGCAGATGGCTACACCTTC. The V gene is TRBV2, the J gene TRBJ1-2; no reliable D call. CDR3 length equals 13 residues. From germline, CDR1 is SNHLY and CDR2 FYNNEI. V was clipped by 1 base and J by 6 bases, with 9 bases between them.